The T cell receptor (beta chain) described here comes from a study of early T cells in non-severe SARS-CoV-2 infection. Study-wide findings and caveats: The study's VDJdb matching favored anti-spike CD8 responses and missed private and CD4 specificities.

Trimming pared 3 bases from V and 3 bases from J, leaving 10 bases between. Germline CDR1 reads KGHSH; CDR2 reads LQKENI. This CDR3 has 14 residues. The table lists this clonotype with a few counts. Its antigen is as yet unknown. Unique molecular identifier tags were affixed to discrete cDNA molecules. MiXCR, run by TCRdb on the 5' RACE reads, gives a single entry per CDR3 protein. The repertoire has about 72,000 distinct CDR3 sequences, roughly 10% of them found once; the top ten carry approximately 3%. The clonotype originates from an adult who was a healthcare worker with PCR-confirmed SARS-CoV-2 infection or an uninfected control (not recorded which). This chain uses TRBV18 with TRBJ2-3; maybe TRBD2 (5 bases). What was sequenced was whole blood. The CDR3 nucleotides are TGTGCCAGCTCACCGTCTAGCACTACAGATACGCAGTATTTT. Amino acid sequence: CASSPSSTTDTQYF.